The TCR beta chain described here comes from a study of beta chain features in type 1 diabetes. The overall study: Cell yields, age and gender were similar between patients and healthy donors.

Reverse transcription of all isolated RNA meant that expressed TCRB transcripts were sequenced. This table comes from immunoSEQ multiplex PCR, and its TCRdb copy is limited to in-frame clones, with some not included. The top ten clones hold approximately 0.065% of a sample with around 99,000 clones, approximately 37% of them seen once. Sequenced: stem cell memory CD4+ T cells from blood. This receptor was obtained from a young woman in good health.

The CDR3 protein is CASGGQGLLGYTF. DNA for the CDR3: TGTGCCAGCGGGGGACAGGGGCTGTTGGGCTACACCTTC. V and J are TRBV7-9 and TRBJ1-2, with 10 bases fitting TRBD1. CDR1 is SEHNR, CDR2 FQNEAQ, per germline (reference sequence). V shed 8 bases, J shed 8 bases, and the junction held 8 bases outside the gene matches. The CDR3 covers 13 residues.